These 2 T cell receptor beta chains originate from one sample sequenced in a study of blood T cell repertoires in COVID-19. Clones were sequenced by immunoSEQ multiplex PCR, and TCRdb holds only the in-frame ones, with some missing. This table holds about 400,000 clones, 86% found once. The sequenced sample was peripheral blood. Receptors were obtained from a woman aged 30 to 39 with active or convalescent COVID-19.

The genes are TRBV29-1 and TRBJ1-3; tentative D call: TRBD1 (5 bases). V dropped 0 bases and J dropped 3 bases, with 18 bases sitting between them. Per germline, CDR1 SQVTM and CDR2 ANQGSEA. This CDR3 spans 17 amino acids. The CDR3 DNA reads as TGCAGCGTTGAAGATCTCCACCCCCGGGGGAGTGGAAACACCATATATTTT. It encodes CSVEDLHPRGSGNTIYF.

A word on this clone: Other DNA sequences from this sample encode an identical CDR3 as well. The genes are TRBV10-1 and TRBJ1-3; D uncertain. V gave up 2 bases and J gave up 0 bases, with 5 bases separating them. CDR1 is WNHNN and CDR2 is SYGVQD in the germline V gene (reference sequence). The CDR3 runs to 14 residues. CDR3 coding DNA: TGCGCCAGCAGTGAGGATAGCTCTGGAAACACCATATATTTT. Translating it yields CASSEDSSGNTIYF.